Following are 7 T cell receptor beta chains from one sample sequenced in a study of Ad26.COV2.S vaccination and SARS-CoV-2 variants. Documented treatment: approximately 18 received Ad26.COV2.S at low or high dose, single or two shots; roughly five received placebo; per-sample allocation not given. The samples date from day 63 after the first vaccine or placebo injection. The protocol was immunoSEQ multiplex PCR, while the TCRdb copy is restricted to in-frame clones and leaves out a portion. The repertoire consists of around 420,000 clones, with roughly 90% occurring once and the leading ten covering approximately 4%. Sample: peripheral blood, taken in a trial of Ad26.COV2.S vaccine versus placebo. Receptor source: a person between 18 and 59 years old who received the Ad26.COV2.S COVID-19 vaccine or a placebo.

J is TRBJ2-7 and V is TRBV28; unclear D gene. CDR3 length equals 13 residues. Germline CDR1 and CDR2: MDHEN and SYDVKM. The ends were cut back, 9 bases at V and 3 bases at J, with 15 bases in the middle. Here the CDR3 reads CASDDSPYYEQYF. Here the CDR3 DNA reads TGTGCCAGTGACGACTCCCCTTACTACGAGCAGTACTTC.

The gene calls are TRBV9 and TRBJ1-3; no firm D call. V was pared by 0 bases and J by 0 bases, with 7 bases between. The CDR3 has 15 residues. Germline loops: CDR1 SGDLS, CDR2 YYNGEE. Here the CDR3 DNA reads TGTGCCAGCAGCGTAGGTGGCAGCTCTGGAAACACCATATATTTT. Encoded protein: CASSVGGSSGNTIYF.

The CDR3 sequence is CASTPPGGRANEKLFF. As DNA, the CDR3 is TGTGCCAGCACCCCACCGGGGGGAAGGGCTAATGAAAAACTGTTTTTT. This chain uses TRBV7-3 with TRBJ1-4, with D perhaps TRBD1 (5 bases). V was shortened by 7 bases and J by 3 bases, with 18 bases between the two germline ends. Germline assignment: CDR1 SGHTA and CDR2 FQGTGA. The CDR3 length is 16 residues.

The genes are TRBV9 and TRBJ1-3; D is undetermined. V was shortened by 4 bases and J by 4 bases, with 18 bases between the two germline ends. CDR1 and CDR2 (germline): SGDLS, YYNGEE. This CDR3 comprises 16 residues. CDR3 DNA: TGTGCCAGCAGCACCATGACGGGTCGGTCAGGAAACACCATATATTTT. The encoded protein is CASSTMTGRSGNTIYF. Full variable domain (missing parts from reference TRBV9 and TRBJ1-3): DSGVTQTPKHLITATGQRVTLRCSPRSGDLSVYWYQQSLDQGLQFLIQYYNGEERAKGNILERFSAQQFPDLHSELNLSSLELGDSALYFCASSTMTGRSGNTIYFGEGSWLTVV.

The chain has TRBV12-2 and TRBJ2-3; TRBD1 is the table's D call and was not checked against the DNA. TRBV12-2 corresponds to a pseudogene. The CDR3 spans 16 residues. Here the CDR3 reads CASRLGTDYCTDTQYF. DNA for the CDR3: TGTGCAAGTCGCTTAGGTACAGATTATTGCACAGATACGCAGTATTTT.

This chain uses TRBV18 with TRBJ2-2, with 9 positions matching TRBD1. J lost 3 bases, V lost 4 bases, and 3 bases had no gene match. CDR1 KGHSH and CDR2 LQKENI come from the germline V gene. The CDR3 totals 15 residues. CDR3 sequence: CASSQGQGDTGELFF. In DNA, the CDR3 is TGTGCCAGCTCACAGGGACAGGGCGACACCGGGGAGCTGTTTTTT.

The rearrangement uses TRBV21-1 and TRBJ2-7; TRBD1, the table's D call, was not compared with the DNA. TRBV21-1 is marked as a pseudogene. This CDR3 has 15 amino acids. CDR3 loop: CASSQPQGLSYEQYF. Written as DNA, the CDR3 is TGTGCCAGCAGCCAGCCCCAGGGCCTATCCTACGAGCAGTACTTC.